This T cell receptor beta chain emerged from a study of human T cells and chemical hapten exposure. Study background: Skin on the upper inner arm, roughly 2 cm by roughly 2 cm in size, was sensitized with 2% DPC.

Study-wide findings and caveats: Positive correlation was observed between PT1 expanded TCR counts and patch test score.

TCRdb analysed the RACE reads with MiXCR anew, one entry per CDR3 protein. This table holds 180,000 or so distinct CDR3 sequences, about 15% found once. This CDR3 is built from 12 residues. Trimming removed 2 bases at V and 6 bases at J, with 8 bases between. Germline lookup yields CDR1 SQVTM and CDR2 ANQGSEA. Time point reported: patch test 1, 2 weeks after DPC sensitization. Treatment specified: therapeutic diphenylcyclopropenone sensitization with weekly scalp DPC. This clonotype occurred many times. Its cognate antigen is unknown. The sample in question was whole blood, obtained in connection with sensitization to the hapten diphenylcyclopropenone (DPC). V gene TRBV29-1 combines with J gene TRBJ2-1; D is undetermined. This TCR derives from a woman aged 25 to 39 with alopecia areata. Some clones in this sample may be carry-over from other donors' samples. CDR3 sequence (DNA): TGCAGCGTTGAACCCACGGTCAATGAGCAGTTCTTC. Protein product: CSVEPTVNEQFF.